This T cell receptor (beta chain) was captured by sequencing in a study of blood T cell repertoires in COVID-19. Study-wide background: From T cells, B-cell-depleted T cells, or PBMCs came the material, which was cDNA or gDNA.

Enrolled through a virtual design, the participants were between about 18 and 100 years of age and came from under 25 US areas. The germline V gene has CDR1 KGHDR and CDR2 SFDVKD. There are 15 residues in the CDR3. V dropped 3 bases and J dropped 3; count of bases not matched to a gene: 5. In the authors' methods: Counts of nucleated cells, estimated from reference gene primer amplification, were obtained. Repertoires were generated with immunoSEQ multiplex PCR, while TCRdb's copy carries only in-frame clones and drops some. Clonal size and the V and J genes are those of that table, whereas D and trimming came from the DNA. The table has roughly 330,000 clones, 75% to 90% seen once.

The sample taken for sequencing was PBMCs or T cells enriched from blood (not recorded which). This chain links TRBV24-1 with TRBJ1-2; 8 bases are shared with TRBD1. The source is a young man who had recovered from COVID-19. The CDR3 loop reads CATSDQQGEYYGYTF. The CDR3 DNA follows: TGTGCCACCAGTGATCAACAGGGGGAGTACTATGGCTACACCTTC.